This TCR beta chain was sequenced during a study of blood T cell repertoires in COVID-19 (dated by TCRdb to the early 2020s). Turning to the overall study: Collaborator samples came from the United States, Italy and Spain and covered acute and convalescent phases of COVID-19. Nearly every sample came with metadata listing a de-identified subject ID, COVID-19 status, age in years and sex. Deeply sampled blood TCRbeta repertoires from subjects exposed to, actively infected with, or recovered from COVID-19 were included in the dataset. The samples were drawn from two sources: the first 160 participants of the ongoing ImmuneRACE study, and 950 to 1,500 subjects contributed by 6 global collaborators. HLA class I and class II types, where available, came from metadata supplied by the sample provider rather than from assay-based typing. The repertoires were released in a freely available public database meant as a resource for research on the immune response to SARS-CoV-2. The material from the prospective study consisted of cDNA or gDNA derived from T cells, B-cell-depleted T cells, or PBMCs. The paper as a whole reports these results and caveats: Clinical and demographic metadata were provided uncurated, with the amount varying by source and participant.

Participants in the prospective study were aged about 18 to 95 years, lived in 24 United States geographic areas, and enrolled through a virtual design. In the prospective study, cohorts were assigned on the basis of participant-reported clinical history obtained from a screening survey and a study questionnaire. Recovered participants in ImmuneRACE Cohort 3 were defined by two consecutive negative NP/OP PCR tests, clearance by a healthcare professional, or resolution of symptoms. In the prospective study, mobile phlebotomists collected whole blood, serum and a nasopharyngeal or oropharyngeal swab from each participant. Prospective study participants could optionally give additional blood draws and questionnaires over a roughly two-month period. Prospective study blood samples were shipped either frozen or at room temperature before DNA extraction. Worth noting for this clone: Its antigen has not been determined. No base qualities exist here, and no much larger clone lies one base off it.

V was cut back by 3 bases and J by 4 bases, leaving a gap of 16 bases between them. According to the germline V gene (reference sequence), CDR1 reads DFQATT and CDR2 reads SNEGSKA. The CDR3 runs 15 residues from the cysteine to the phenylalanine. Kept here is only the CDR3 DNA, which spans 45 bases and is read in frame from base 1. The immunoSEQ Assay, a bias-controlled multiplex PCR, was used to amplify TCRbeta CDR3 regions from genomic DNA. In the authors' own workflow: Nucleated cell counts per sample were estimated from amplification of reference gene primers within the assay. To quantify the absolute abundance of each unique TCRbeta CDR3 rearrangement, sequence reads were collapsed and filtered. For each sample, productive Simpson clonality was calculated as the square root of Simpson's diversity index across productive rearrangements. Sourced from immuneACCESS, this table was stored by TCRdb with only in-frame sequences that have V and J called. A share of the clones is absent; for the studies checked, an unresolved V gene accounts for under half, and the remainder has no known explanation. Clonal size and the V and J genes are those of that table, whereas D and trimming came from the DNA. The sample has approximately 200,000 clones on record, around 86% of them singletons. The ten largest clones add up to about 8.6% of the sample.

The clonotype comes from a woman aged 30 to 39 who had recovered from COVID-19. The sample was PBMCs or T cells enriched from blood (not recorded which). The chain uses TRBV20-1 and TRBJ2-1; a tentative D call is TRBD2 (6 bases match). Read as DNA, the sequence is TGCAGTGCTAGTAATAGCGGAAGCCCTTACAATGAGCAGTTCTTC. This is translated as CSASNSGSPYNEQFF.